One and the same sample provided the 10 T cell receptor beta chains below, sequenced in a study of blood T cells in healthy people across ages. A J-beta primer mix and a sample-barcoded 5' primer were used in a second PCR of roughly 6 to 12 cycles. TCRdb reanalysed the 5' RACE reads using MiXCR and keeps one entry per CDR3 protein. The table records over 1,500,000 distinct CDR3 sequences, about 49% of them present only once. Sequenced: blood. The source of these receptors is a woman in her forties in good health.

On this clonotype itself: A single base separates this from a much larger clone, so it may be a read error. J is TRBJ2-1 and V is TRBV28; 12 bases map to TRBD2. CDR3 size: 17 residues. Trimming took 6 bases from V and 13 from J; bases not matched to a gene: 19. CDR1 is MDHEN and CDR2 is SYDVKM in the germline V gene. The CDR3 protein is CASRPRDPSGGGETQFF. For the CDR3, the DNA is TGTGCCAGCAGGCCACGTGATCCTAGCGGGGGGGGAGAGACCCAGTTCTTC.

This chain links TRBV20-1 with TRBJ2-5; possible D gene TRBD2, 5 bases. V was trimmed by 1 base and J by 4 bases, leaving 7 bases between them. The CDR3 is 12 residues long. Germline lookup yields CDR1 DFQATT and CDR2 SNEGSKA (reference sequence). CDR3 DNA: TGCAGTGCTAGAGCGCTAGCAGAGACCCAGTACTTC. Amino acids: CSARALAETQYF.

The J gene is TRBJ2-7, the V gene TRBV6-2 or TRBV6-3; a weak D match, TRBD1 (6 bases). V was pared by 6 bases and J by 2 bases, with 29 bases between. The germline V gene has CDR1 MNHEY and CDR2 SVGEGT. CDR3 length: 19 residues. Written as DNA, the CDR3 is TGTGCCAGCAGAAGCAAACTCCGACCGGACAGAACAAGAACCTACGAGCAGTACTTC. Translation gives CASRSKLRPDRTRTYEQYF.

The chain links TRBV5-1 to TRBJ2-3, with D perhaps matching TRBD2 (6 bases). The CDR3 length is 16 residues. The germline gives CDR1 SGHRS, CDR2 YFSETQ. V dropped 0 bases and J dropped 4 bases, with 15 bases sitting between them. CDR3 residues: CASSLAAGRTSDTQYF. CDR3 DNA: TGCGCCAGCAGCTTGGCCGCAGGGAGGACCTCAGATACGCAGTATTTT.

The rearrangement joins TRBV9 to TRBJ2-3; 10 bases map to TRBD1. Germline lookup yields CDR1 SGDLS and CDR2 YYNGEE. The V segment lost 3 bases and the J segment 3 bases; nucleotides outside the gene matches: 10. CDR3 length equals 17 residues. CDR3 amino acids: CASSGGQGVLITDTQYF. The CDR3 nucleotides read TGTGCCAGCAGCGGAGGACAGGGGGTGTTGATAACAGATACGCAGTATTTT.

The chain couples TRBV25-1 to TRBJ1-2, with D possibly being TRBD1 (5 bases). Germline values: CDR1 MGHDK, CDR2 SYGVNS. This CDR3 region has 14 residues. Trimming shortened V by 1 base and J by 3 bases, and 9 bases separated the two germline ends. CDR3 bases: TGTGCCAGCAGTGAATGGGGGACCCACTATGGCTACACCTTC. As protein: CASSEWGTHYGYTF.

This clonotype came up once. Relative to the germline gene, one junction end is altered; a read error may explain this. V usage is TRBV7-9 and J usage is TRBJ2-4; tentatively, D is TRBD1 (5 bases). Judging by the DNA end, TRBJ2-5 fits better; the J call may be wrong. The CDR3 runs 14 residues. Per the germline V gene, CDR1 is SEHNR and CDR2 is FQNEAQ (reference sequence). The CDR3 sequence is CASSPRWGQATQYF. CDR3 DNA sequence: TGTGCCAGCAGCCCCAGATGGGGCCAAGCGACCCAGTACTTC.

The chain has TRBV10-3 and TRBJ1-5; no clear D. The V gene's germline CDR1 is ENHRY and CDR2 SYGVKD. The CDR3 has 12 residues. The ends were cut back, 10 bases at V and 1 base at J, with 8 bases in the middle. The CDR3 coding sequence is TGTGCCAACTTTGTCAGCAATCAGCCCCAGCATTTT. It is translated as CANFVSNQPQHF.

The chain employs TRBV14 and TRBJ2-1; 16 bases agree with TRBD2. The length of the CDR3 is 18 residues. The germline gives CDR1 SGHDN, CDR2 FVKESK. V gave up 2 bases and J gave up 7 bases; unmatched junction bases: 8. The chain's CDR3 is CASSQLGTSGGARNEQFF. CDR3 sequence (DNA): TGTGCCAGCAGCCAACTTGGGACTAGCGGGGGGGCCAGGAATGAGCAGTTCTTC.

The chain employs TRBV20-1 and TRBJ2-7; no clear D. Trimming shortened V by 5 bases and J by 4 bases, and 15 bases separated the two germline ends. This CDR3 region has 13 residues. CDR1 is DFQATT, CDR2 SNEGSKA, per germline (reference sequence). The CDR3 nucleotides are TGCAGTGCTCATATCCCGATCCCTTACGAGCAGTACTTC. This translates into CSAHIPIPYEQYF.